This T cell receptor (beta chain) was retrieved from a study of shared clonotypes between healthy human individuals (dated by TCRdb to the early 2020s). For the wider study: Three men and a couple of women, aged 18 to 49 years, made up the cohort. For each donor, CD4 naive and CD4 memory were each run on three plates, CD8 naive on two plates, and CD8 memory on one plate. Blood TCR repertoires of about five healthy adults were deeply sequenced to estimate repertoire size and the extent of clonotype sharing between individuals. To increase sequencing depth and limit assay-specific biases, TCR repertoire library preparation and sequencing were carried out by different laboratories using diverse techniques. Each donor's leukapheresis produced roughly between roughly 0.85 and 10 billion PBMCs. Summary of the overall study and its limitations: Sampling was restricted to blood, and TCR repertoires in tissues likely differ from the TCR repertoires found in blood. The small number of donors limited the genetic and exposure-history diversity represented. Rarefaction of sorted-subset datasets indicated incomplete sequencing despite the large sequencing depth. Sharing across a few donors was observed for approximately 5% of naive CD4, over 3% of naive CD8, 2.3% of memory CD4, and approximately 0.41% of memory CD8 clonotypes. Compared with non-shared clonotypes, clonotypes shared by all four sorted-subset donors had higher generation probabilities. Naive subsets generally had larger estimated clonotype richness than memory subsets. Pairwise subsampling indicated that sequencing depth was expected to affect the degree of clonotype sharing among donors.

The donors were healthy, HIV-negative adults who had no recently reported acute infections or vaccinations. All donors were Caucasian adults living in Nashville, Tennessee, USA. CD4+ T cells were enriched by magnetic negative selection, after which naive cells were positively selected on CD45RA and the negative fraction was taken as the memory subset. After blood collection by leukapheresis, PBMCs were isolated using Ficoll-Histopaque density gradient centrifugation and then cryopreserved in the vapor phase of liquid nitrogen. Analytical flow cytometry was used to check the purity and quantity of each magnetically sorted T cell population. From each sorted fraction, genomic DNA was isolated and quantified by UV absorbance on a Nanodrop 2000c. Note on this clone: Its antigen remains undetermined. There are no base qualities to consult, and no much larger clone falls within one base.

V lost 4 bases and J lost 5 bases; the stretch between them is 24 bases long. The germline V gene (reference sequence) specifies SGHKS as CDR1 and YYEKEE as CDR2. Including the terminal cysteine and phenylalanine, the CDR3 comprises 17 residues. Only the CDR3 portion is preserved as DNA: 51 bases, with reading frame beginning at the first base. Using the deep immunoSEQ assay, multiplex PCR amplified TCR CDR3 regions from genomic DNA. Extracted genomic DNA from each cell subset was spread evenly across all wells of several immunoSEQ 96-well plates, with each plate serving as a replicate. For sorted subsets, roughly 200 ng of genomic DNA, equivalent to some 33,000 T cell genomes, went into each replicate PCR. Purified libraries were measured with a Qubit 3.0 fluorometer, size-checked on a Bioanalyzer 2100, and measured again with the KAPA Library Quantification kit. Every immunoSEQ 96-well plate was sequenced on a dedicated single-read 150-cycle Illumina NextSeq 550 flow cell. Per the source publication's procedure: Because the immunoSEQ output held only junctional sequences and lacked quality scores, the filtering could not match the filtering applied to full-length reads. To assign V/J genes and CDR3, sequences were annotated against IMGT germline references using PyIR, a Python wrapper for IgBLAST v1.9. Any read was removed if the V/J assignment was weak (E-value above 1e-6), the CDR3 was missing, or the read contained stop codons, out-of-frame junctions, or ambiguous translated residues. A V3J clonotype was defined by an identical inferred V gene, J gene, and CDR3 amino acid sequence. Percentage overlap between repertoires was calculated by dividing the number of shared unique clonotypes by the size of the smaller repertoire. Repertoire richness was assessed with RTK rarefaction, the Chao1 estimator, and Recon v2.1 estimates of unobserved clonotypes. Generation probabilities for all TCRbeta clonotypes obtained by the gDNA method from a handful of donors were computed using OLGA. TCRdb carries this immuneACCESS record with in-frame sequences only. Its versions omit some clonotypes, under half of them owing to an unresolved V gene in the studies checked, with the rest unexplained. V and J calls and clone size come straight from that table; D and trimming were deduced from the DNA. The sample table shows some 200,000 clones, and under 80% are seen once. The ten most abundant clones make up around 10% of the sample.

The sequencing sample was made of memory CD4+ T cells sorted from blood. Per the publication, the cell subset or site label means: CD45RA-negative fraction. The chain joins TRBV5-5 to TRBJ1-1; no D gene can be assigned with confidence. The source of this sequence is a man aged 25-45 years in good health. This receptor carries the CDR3 CASSRDLATTYKTEAFF. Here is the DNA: TGTGCCAGCAGCCGGGATCTCGCCACGACATATAAAACTGAAGCTTTCTTT.